This TCR beta chain was profiled in a study of T cell clones after liver transplantation. Overall study context: At least one year of complete immunosuppression withdrawal without enzymes over twice normal defined tolerance.

CDR3 size: 13 residues. Per germline, CDR1 SQVTM and CDR2 ANQGSEA. Trimming at V came to 3 bases and at J to 8 bases, leaving 8 bases not matched to a gene. Repertoires were generated with immunoSEQ multiplex PCR, while TCRdb's copy carries only in-frame clones and drops some. The data show tens of thousands of clones, roughly four fifths seen once. The input for sequencing was CD4+ T cells from blood, taken almost 47 months after liver transplant. The sequence derives from a human patient who received a liver transplant. The graft donor may be the source of some T cells. The chain uses TRBV29-1 and TRBJ1-2; TRBD1 agrees at 8 bases. Written as DNA, the CDR3 is TGCAGCGTTGACGGCGCACAGGGGGAAGGCTACACCTTC. It encodes CSVDGAQGEGYTF.